A selection of T cell receptor beta chains follows, all from one sample in a study of identical twins. One entry per CDR3 protein results from TCRdb running MiXCR on the 5' RACE reads. The sample includes approximately 150,000 distinct CDR3 sequences, 3% to 4.5% of them seen just once. The sequencing input was memory T cells sorted from blood. The receptors stem from a man between 18 and 29 years old in good health. The CDR3 runs from the conserved cysteine through the conserved F or W. The order of the fields is CDR3 DNA, CDR3 protein, clone size, D gene, V gene, J gene. A D gene is named only where the DNA matches it firmly. Clone size is given for some rows only: seen once, a few or many times, or a class if the clone is expanded.

CDR3 DNA: TGCAGTGCTAGAGGCACATCCTGGGCCCAGTACTTC
CDR3 protein: CSARGTSWAQYF
clone size: many
D gene: .
V gene: TRBV20-1
J gene: TRBJ2-5

CDR3 DNA: TGTGCCAGCACGGCGGCTCCCCCTTACAATGAGCAGTTCTTC
CDR3 protein: CASTAAPPYNEQFF
clone size: .
D gene: .
V gene: TRBV7-9
J gene: TRBJ2-1

CDR3 DNA: TGTGCCAGCAGTTCGTCCGGGACTAGCGGATATATCTACGAGCAGTACTTC
CDR3 protein: CASSSSGTSGYIYEQYF
clone size: many
D gene: TRBD2
V gene: TRBV28
J gene: TRBJ2-7

CDR3 DNA: TGTGCCAGCAGCTCCCGACTAGCGGGAGCCTACGAGCAGTACTTC
CDR3 protein: CASSSRLAGAYEQYF
clone size: .
D gene: TRBD2
V gene: TRBV5-4
J gene: TRBJ2-7

CDR3 DNA: TGTGCCAGCAGCAGAGGACAGGGGTTCTATGGCTACACCTTC
CDR3 protein: CASSRGQGFYGYTF
clone size: many
D gene: TRBD1
V gene: TRBV7-2
J gene: TRBJ1-2

CDR3 DNA: TGCGCCAGCAGCTTAAGAGGGGGCGGTGAGCAGTTCTTC
CDR3 protein: CASSLRGGGEQFF
clone size: many
D gene: TRBD1
V gene: TRBV5-1
J gene: TRBJ2-1

CDR3 DNA: TGTGCCAGCAGCCCAACATCGAGGGGAGGTGAGGTTGAAAAACTGTTTTTT
CDR3 protein: CASSPTSRGGEVEKLFF
clone size: many
D gene: .
V gene: TRBV9
J gene: TRBJ1-4

CDR3 DNA: TGCGCCAGCAGCAGGACAGGGTATGATACGCAGTATTTT
CDR3 protein: CASSRTGYDTQYF
clone size: many
D gene: TRBD1
V gene: TRBV5-1
J gene: TRBJ2-3

CDR3 DNA: TGTGCCAGCAGGAACAGCGGTAGCTCCTACAATGAGCAGTTCTTC
CDR3 protein: CASRNSGSSYNEQFF
clone size: many
D gene: .
V gene: TRBV12-3/TRBV12-4
J gene: TRBJ2-1

CDR3 DNA: TGTGCCAGCAGTTACCGCCCGGGCCTTCACAATGAGCAGTTCTTC
CDR3 protein: CASSYRPGLHNEQFF
clone size: many
D gene: .
V gene: TRBV6-2/TRBV6-3
J gene: TRBJ2-1

CDR3 DNA: TGTGCCAGCAGCCTCCAGGGGTCCGGGGAGCTGTTTTTT
CDR3 protein: CASSLQGSGELFF
clone size: many
D gene: .
V gene: TRBV7-2
J gene: TRBJ2-2

CDR3 DNA: TGTGCCACGACAGGGGAGAACACTGAAGCTTTCTTT
CDR3 protein: CATTGENTEAFF
clone size: many
D gene: TRBD1
V gene: TRBV10-3
J gene: TRBJ1-1

CDR3 DNA: TGTGCCAGCAGCCCAAACCCCCCAGCTGCCTCCTACAATGAGCAGTTCTTC
CDR3 protein: CASSPNPPAASYNEQFF
clone size: many
D gene: .
V gene: TRBV7-6
J gene: TRBJ2-1

CDR3 DNA: TGCAGCTTTTCGGACAGGGCGATAGATACGCAGTATTTT
CDR3 protein: CSFSDRAIDTQYF
clone size: many
D gene: TRBD1
V gene: TRBV29-1
J gene: TRBJ2-3

CDR3 DNA: TGCAGTGCTAAGAGCGGGAGAACCGGGGAGCTGTTTTTT
CDR3 protein: CSAKSGRTGELFF
clone size: many
D gene: TRBD2
V gene: TRBV20-1
J gene: TRBJ2-2

CDR3 DNA: TGCAGCGGTTGGACAGGGGGTCAACCCGAGCAGTTCTTC
CDR3 protein: CSGWTGGQPEQFF
clone size: many
D gene: TRBD1
V gene: TRBV29-1
J gene: TRBJ2-1

CDR3 DNA: TGTGCCAGCAGCAACAGAAGACAGCTCCAAGAGACCCAGTACTTC
CDR3 protein: CASSNRRQLQETQYF
clone size: many
D gene: .
V gene: TRBV21-1
J gene: TRBJ2-5

CDR3 DNA: TGTGCCAGCAGGGCTCTAGCGGGAGGGACCGGGGAGCTGTTTTTT
CDR3 protein: CASRALAGGTGELFF
clone size: many
D gene: TRBD2
V gene: TRBV6-1
J gene: TRBJ2-2

CDR3 DNA: TGTGCCAGCGGGGGTGAGCAGTTCTTC
CDR3 protein: CASGGEQFF
clone size: many
D gene: .
V gene: TRBV12-3/TRBV12-4
J gene: TRBJ2-1

CDR3 DNA: TGCAGCGTTTCCTTGGGGGTGGATGGCTACACCTTC
CDR3 protein: CSVSLGVDGYTF
clone size: many
D gene: .
V gene: TRBV29-1
J gene: TRBJ1-2

CDR3 DNA: TGTGCCAGCAGCTCATCCGGGACAGGGAGGGCCATTGAAAAACTGTTTTTT
CDR3 protein: CASSSSGTGRAIEKLFF
clone size: many
D gene: TRBD1
V gene: TRBV11-2
J gene: TRBJ1-4

CDR3 DNA: TGTGCCAGCAGCCAAGACAGCCTAGCCAAAAACATTCAGTACTTC
CDR3 protein: CASSQDSLAKNIQYF
clone size: many
D gene: .
V gene: TRBV3-1
J gene: TRBJ2-4

CDR3 DNA: TGTGCCAGCAGCCCCTCCGGGACTAGGGGGGGAGAGACCCAGTACTTC
CDR3 protein: CASSPSGTRGGETQYF
clone size: few
D gene: TRBD2
V gene: TRBV7-9
J gene: TRBJ2-5

CDR3 DNA: TGTGCCATCAGTGAGTCGACAGGGTCAGGGCTCGAGCAGTACTTC
CDR3 protein: CAISESTGSGLEQYF
clone size: many
D gene: TRBD1
V gene: TRBV10-3
J gene: TRBJ2-7

CDR3 DNA: TGTGCCAGCAGTGATCTAGGGCTAGCTTTCTTT
CDR3 protein: CASSDLGLAFF
clone size: many
D gene: .
V gene: TRBV6-1
J gene: TRBJ1-1